The 28 T cell receptor beta chains presented below share a single source sample, sequenced in a study of T-cell reconstitution after alpha-beta-depleted transplantation in children. Researchers prepared the TCRbeta library using unique molecular identifiers, the study reports. TCRdb called the PCR reads again in MiXCR, with one record for every CDR3 protein. The sample includes approximately 490,000 distinct CDR3 sequences, 10% of them seen just once. The sample was PBMCs, taken before TCRalphabeta/CD19-depleted stem cell transplant. The receptors stem from a child younger than 10 with inherited bone marrow failure, due to receive a stem cell transplant.

This clonotype has more than one count but fewer than ten. The chain recombines TRBV6-5 with TRBJ1-1; D remains unclear. CDR1 MNHEY and CDR2 SVGAGI come from the germline V gene. The CDR3 has 16 amino acids. The V end was cut by 4 bases, the J end by 0 bases, with 15 bases between. The CDR3 sequence: CASSSTRSLLNTEAFF. Here the CDR3 DNA reads TGTGCCAGCAGTTCCACCCGATCGCTCTTGAACACTGAAGCTTTCTTT.

This clonotype was recorded many times. This chain connects TRBV27 to TRBJ2-7; 7 bases fit TRBD2. The germline gives CDR1 MNHEY, CDR2 SMNVEV (reference sequence). The CDR3 has 13 residues. Germline trimming cut 4 bases from V and 2 bases from J; bases unmatched to any gene: 2. The CDR3: CASSSSGAYEQYF. CDR3 bases: TGTGCCAGCAGTTCCAGCGGGGCCTACGAGCAGTACTTC.

This clonotype was observed many times. This chain connects TRBV19 to TRBJ1-5; maybe TRBD1 (5 bases). Trimming removed 11 bases from V and 6 bases from J, with 14 bases in between. From germline, CDR1 is LNHDA and CDR2 SQIVND (reference sequence). The CDR3 runs 12 residues. As DNA, the CDR3 is TGTGCCGGGGCCCGGAGGGGTCAGCCCCAGCATTTT. This gives the protein CAGARRGQPQHF. Full variable domain (rest looked up from reference TRBV19 and TRBJ1-5): DGGITQSPKYLFRKEGQNVTLSCEQNLNHDAMYWYRQDPGQGLRLIYYSQIVNDFQKGDIAEGYSVSREKKESFPLTVTSAQKNPTAFYLCAGARRGQPQHFGDGTRLSIL.

This clonotype was detected ten times or more. The chain combines TRBV28 with TRBJ2-3; TRBD2 matches 7 bases. Trimming at V came to 3 bases and at J to 2 bases, leaving 5 bases not matched to a gene. This CDR3 comprises 15 residues. Germline CDR1 is MDHEN and CDR2 is SYDVKM. The CDR3 is CASSLLAAFTDTQYF. CDR3 sequence (DNA): TGTGCCAGCAGTTTGCTAGCGGCCTTCACAGATACGCAGTATTTT. Variable domain in full (rest from reference TRBV28 and TRBJ2-3): DVKVTQSSRYLVKRTGEKVFLECVQDMDHENMFWYRQDPGLGLRLIYFSYDVKMKEKGDIPEGYSVSREKKERFSLILESASTNQTSMYLCASSLLAAFTDTQYFGPGTRLTVL.

This clonotype has a count of ten or more. The chain couples TRBV5-1 to TRBJ2-7; either TRBD1 or TRBD2 may fit D (6 bases each). In germline, CDR1 is SGHRS, CDR2 YFSETQ. The length of the CDR3 is 14 residues. V was shortened by 5 bases and J by 4 bases, with 16 bases between the two germline ends. CDR3 in amino acids: CASSVPGAGYEQYF. CDR3 bases: TGCGCCAGCAGTGTCCCGGGGGCTGGGTACGAGCAGTACTTC.

Ten or more counts support this clonotype. The chain uses TRBV29-1 and TRBJ2-5; D is undetermined. This CDR3 has 13 residues. V was shortened by 4 bases and J by 0 bases, with 9 bases between the two germline ends. From germline, CDR1 is SQVTM and CDR2 ANQGSEA. CDR3 sequence reads: CSVALRYQETQYF. CDR3 sequence (DNA): TGCAGCGTTGCCCTTAGGTACCAAGAGACCCAGTACTTC.

This clonotype was recorded at least ten times. The chain has TRBV4-1 and TRBJ1-6; 11 positions agree with TRBD1. Per germline, CDR1 MGHRA and CDR2 YSYEKL. V trimming: 0 bases; J trimming: 0 bases; junction bases outside the gene matches: 10. This CDR3 contains 21 residues. The chain's CDR3 is CASSQERAGQGAGSYNSPLHF. The DNA for the CDR3 is TGCGCCAGCAGCCAAGAAAGGGCCGGACAGGGGGCCGGCTCCTATAATTCACCCCTCCACTTT.

This clonotype was seen many times. The chain uses TRBV7-2 and TRBJ2-7; unclear D gene. The CDR3 length is 13 residues. V was trimmed by 2 bases and J by 2 bases, leaving 7 bases between them. Germline CDR1 is SGHTA and CDR2 is FQGNSA. CDR3 DNA: TGTGCCAGCAGCTTATGGGCAGCCTACGAGCAGTACTTC. It encodes CASSLWAAYEQYF.

This clonotype was observed many times. The CDR3 here is CASSYRNRDQEQYF. In DNA, the CDR3 is TGCGCCAGCAGCTACAGAAACCGGGACCAAGAGCAGTACTTC. The chain employs TRBV4-1 and TRBJ2-7; D is tentatively TRBD1 or TRBD2 (5 bases each). The ends were cut back, 5 bases at V and 7 bases at J, with 18 bases in the middle. The CDR3 covers 14 residues. Germline V gene data show CDR1 as MGHRA and CDR2 as YSYEKL.

This clonotype was seen repeatedly, ten times or more. The chain recombines TRBV12-3 or TRBV12-4 with TRBJ2-7; TRBD1 aligns across 7 bases. The CDR3 runs 15 residues. With V trimmed by 3 bases and J by 0 bases, 5 bases remained unmatched. The DNA of the CDR3 is TGTGCCAGCAGTTTTTGGGCAGGGGGCTCCTACGAGCAGTACTTC. This codes for CASSFWAGGSYEQYF.

The gene calls are TRBV4-1 and TRBJ1-2; tentative D call: TRBD1 (5 bases). Germline V gene data show CDR1 as MGHRA and CDR2 as YSYEKL. V lost 4 bases and J 6 bases, leaving 12 bases between the germline ends. The CDR3 spans 13 residues. The CDR3, as DNA: TGCGCCAGCAGCCTTCCGGGGGGGAATGGCTACACCTTC. Its translation: CASSLPGGNGYTF.

This clonotype was detected many times. V and J are TRBV4-1 and TRBJ2-1; 13 nucleotides align to TRBD2. J gave up 14 bases and V 4 bases, and 8 bases lay outside the gene matches. The CDR3 totals 14 residues. Germline CDR1 is MGHRA and CDR2 is YSYEKL. In nucleotides, the CDR3 is TGCGCCAGCAGCCCCGGGACTAGCGGGGTATGGGAGTTCTTC. It encodes CASSPGTSGVWEFF.

This clonotype occurred many times. The chain combines TRBV7-8 with TRBJ2-7; 8 bases line up with TRBD1. This CDR3 is built from 15 residues. Germline V gene lookup returns CDR1 SGHVS and CDR2 FQNEAQ. J gave up 0 bases and V 5 bases, and 6 bases lay outside the gene matches. The CDR3 DNA sequence: TGTGCCAGCAGCCCCGGACAGGGAAGCTCCTACGAGCAGTACTTC. This codes for CASSPGQGSSYEQYF.

This clonotype has a handful of counts. The J gene is TRBJ2-3, the V gene TRBV6-1; D is ambiguous. Trimming removed 5 bases at V and 4 bases at J, with 13 bases between. Germline lookup yields CDR1 MNHNS and CDR2 SASEGT. This CDR3 spans 14 amino acids. The CDR3 DNA is TGTGCCAGCAGTCTCGTAGAGACGGCAGATACGCAGTATTTT. Amino acids: CASSLVETADTQYF.

This clonotype was seen only once. This sequence may be a read error, since a much larger clone differs from it by one base. The chain joins TRBV28 to TRBJ2-5; 8 bases fit TRBD1. The length of the CDR3 is 17 residues. J lost 5 bases, V lost 7 bases, and 18 bases had no gene match. The germline CDR1 and CDR2 sequences are MDHEN and SYDVKM. The CDR3 spells CASTSTSAGGGWETQYF. In DNA form, the CDR3 reads TGTGCCAGCACCTCAACCTCGGCAGGGGGCGGGTGGGAGACCCAGTACTTC.

With regard to this clonotype: A much larger clone differs from this one at a single base, so this may be a read error. This chain links TRBV30 with TRBJ1-2; weak D call: TRBD1 (5 bases). V was trimmed by 8 bases and J by 6 bases, leaving 19 bases between them. There are 13 residues in the CDR3. The germline V gene has CDR1 GTSNPN and CDR2 SVGIG (reference sequence). The CDR3 spells CATYEGVGDGYTF. CDR3 bases: TGTGCCACGTACGAAGGGGTAGGGGATGGCTACACCTTC.

This clonotype was seen ten or more times. The J gene is TRBJ2-1, the V gene TRBV20-1; 9 nucleotides align to TRBD2. The V segment lost 3 bases and the J segment 2 bases; nucleotides outside the gene matches: 8. From germline, CDR1 is DFQATT and CDR2 SNEGSKA (reference sequence). This CDR3 spans 16 amino acids. Written as DNA, the CDR3 is TGCAGTGCTAGGGTAGCGGGAGAAATACCCTACAATGAGCAGTTCTTC. Its translation: CSARVAGEIPYNEQFF.

This clonotype appeared a few times. CDR3 DNA sequence: TGCAGTGCTGGAGTAGCGGGAGTAATCAGGGAGCAGTACTTC. Encoded protein: CSAGVAGVIREQYF. The gene calls are TRBV20-1 and TRBJ2-7, with 9 bases that match TRBD2. Looked up from germline, CDR1 is DFQATT and CDR2 is SNEGSKA (reference sequence). V lost 5 bases to trimming and J lost 7 bases; unmatched junction nucleotides: 12. This CDR3 has 14 amino acids.

The chain combines TRBV27 with TRBJ2-3, with TRBD2 matching 9 bases. This CDR3 comprises 16 residues. The germline V gene has CDR1 MNHEY and CDR2 SMNVEV (reference sequence). J gave up 5 bases and V 5 bases, and 11 bases lay outside the gene matches. The CDR3 bases are TGTGCCAGCAGTCCCAGGTCTAGCGGGAATAGAGATACGCAGTATTTT. Its translation is CASSPRSSGNRDTQYF.

This clonotype came up many times. The chain recombines TRBV5-1 with TRBJ2-2; TRBD2 might be the D (5 bases). This CDR3 spans 15 amino acids. Trimming shortened V by 4 bases and J by 3 bases, and 13 bases separated the two germline ends. Germline CDR1 SGHRS, CDR2 YFSETQ. The CDR3 sequence is CASSPTPRDTGELFF. The CDR3 DNA follows: TGCGCCAGCAGCCCAACCCCGAGGGACACCGGGGAGCTGTTTTTT.

This clonotype was counted at least ten times. The J gene is TRBJ2-5, the V gene TRBV29-1, with D perhaps TRBD1 (5 bases). This CDR3 is built from 13 residues. The V gene's germline CDR1 is SQVTM and CDR2 ANQGSEA. Trimming took 3 bases from V and 4 from J, leaving 12 bases between them. CDR3 protein: CSVDPAGRETQYF. In DNA form, the CDR3 reads TGCAGCGTTGACCCCGCAGGGCGAGAGACCCAGTACTTC.

This clonotype was recorded a few times. V is TRBV27 and J is TRBJ2-7; D perhaps matches TRBD2 (6 bases). V was trimmed by 5 bases and J by 2 bases, leaving 16 bases between them. This CDR3 spans 15 amino acids. CDR1 MNHEY and CDR2 SMNVEV come from the germline V gene (reference sequence). The CDR3 region is CASSPSPRGPYEQYF. The CDR3 coding sequence is TGTGCCAGCAGTCCCAGCCCGCGGGGCCCCTACGAGCAGTACTTC.

This clonotype showed up many times. The V and J genes are TRBV27 and TRBJ2-7, with 9 bases matching TRBD1. The CDR3 sequence is 15 residues long. Germline-derived CDR1 and CDR2 are MNHEY and SMNVEV (reference sequence). V shed 5 bases and J 3 bases; nucleotides not matched to a gene: 8. DNA for the CDR3: TGTGCCAGCAGTGATGTGGGACAGGGTGTCTACGAGCAGTACTTC. This encodes CASSDVGQGVYEQYF.

The chain is built from TRBV27 and TRBJ2-1; 9 bases map to TRBD2. V shed 0 bases and J 4 bases; nucleotides not matched to a gene: 7. The CDR3 runs to 17 residues. The germline V gene encodes CDR1 MNHEY and CDR2 SMNVEV (reference sequence). The CDR3 region has the DNA TGTGCCAGCAGTTTATCCGTAGCGGGAGTACTATACAATGAGCAGTTCTTC. It specifies CASSLSVAGVLYNEQFF.

This clonotype has at least ten counts. One end of the junction varies from germline; a read error may be responsible. The chain recombines TRBV7-9 with TRBJ1-2; tentative D call: TRBD1 (6 bases). The CDR3 sequence is 16 residues long. CDR1 is SEHNR, CDR2 FQNEAQ, per germline (reference sequence). CDR3 DNA: TGTGCCAGCAGCTACAGTGGACAGAGAGATAACTATGTCTACACCTTC. It specifies CASSYSGQRDNYVYTF. The whole variable domain, filled in from reference TRBV7-9 and TRBJ1-2, reads DTGVSQNPRHKITKRGQNVTFRCDPISEHNRLYWYRQTLGQGPEFLTYFQNEAQLEKSRLLSDRFSAERPKGSFSTLEIQRTEQGDSAMYLCASSYSGQRDNYVYTFGSGTRLTVV.

This clonotype has just one count. This sequence joins TRBV7-2 and TRBJ2-1; D is possibly TRBD1 or TRBD2 (5 bases each). Germline CDR1 SGHTA, CDR2 FQGNSA. The CDR3 covers 13 residues. With 4 bases removed from V and 7 bases from J, the gap between germline ends came to 11 bases. The CDR3 spells CASSSMGRNEQFF. In DNA form, the CDR3 reads TGTGCCAGCAGCTCCATGGGACGGAATGAGCAGTTCTTC.

This clonotype has a count of ten or more. The chain links TRBV29-1 to TRBJ2-7, with 14 bases fitting TRBD2. This CDR3 contains 18 residues. Germline values: CDR1 SQVTM, CDR2 ANQGSEA. The J segment lost 5 bases and the V segment lost 4 bases, leaving 16 bases of the junction unmatched. CDR3 DNA: TGCAGCGTTGCCCCCGGGACTAGCGGGAGCTATATGGTAGACGAGCAGTACTTC. As protein: CSVAPGTSGSYMVDEQYF.

This clonotype has just a few counts. The genes are TRBV29-1 and TRBJ2-1; D might be TRBD2 (5 bases). The V gene lost 6 bases and the J gene lost 4 bases, with 10 bases spanning the gap. This CDR3 has 12 amino acids. CDR1 and CDR2 (germline): SQVTM, ANQGSEA. CDR3 protein: CSVYRGYNEQFF. CDR3 coding DNA: TGCAGCGTCTACAGAGGGTACAATGAGCAGTTCTTC.